The next 16 T cell receptor beta chains were all read from a single sample in a study of blood T cell repertoires in COVID-19. Profiled with immunoSEQ multiplex PCR; TCRdb holds only in-frame clones, not every one. The sample has tens of thousands of clones; roughly 90% are singletons. Sequencing input: peripheral blood. Source of these receptors: a human donor with active COVID-19. The donor label of this sample is uncertain.

The rearrangement links TRBV25-1 to TRBJ2-2; possibly TRBD1 for D (5 bases). V was cut by 4 bases and J by 6 bases, with 9 bases left in between. Germline assignment: CDR1 MGHDK and CDR2 SYGVNS. This CDR3 comprises 13 residues. CDR3 bases: TGTGCCAGCAGTGGGAAAGGGGCCGGGGAGCTGTTTTTT. Its translation: CASSGKGAGELFF.

This chain links TRBV5-1 with TRBJ2-2; 8 nucleotides line up with TRBD1. Losses at the gene ends were 5 bases for V and 2 bases for J; bases not matched to a gene: 5. CDR1 and CDR2 (germline): SGHRS, YFSETQ. The CDR3 consists of 15 residues. CDR3 sequence reads: CASRKAGGNTGELFF. The CDR3 nucleotides read TGCGCCAGCAGAAAGGCAGGGGGCAACACCGGGGAGCTGTTTTTT.

The chain recombines TRBV18 with TRBJ2-5, with TRBD2 matching over 9 bases. Germline V gene lookup returns CDR1 KGHSH and CDR2 LQKENI. CDR3 length: 14 amino acids. V lost 8 bases, J lost 5 bases, and 9 bases stayed unmatched. The chain's CDR3 is CASQTSGGGETQYF. The CDR3 region has the DNA TGTGCCAGCCAGACTAGCGGCGGTGGGGAGACCCAGTACTTC.

CDR3 coding DNA: TGTGCCAGCAGTTTTTCTCTCGCCTACGAGCAGTACTTC. Protein: CASSFSLAYEQYF. The chain recombines TRBV12-3 or TRBV12-4 with TRBJ2-7; D gene unclear. CDR3 length: 13 amino acids. The germline V and J ends were trimmed by 3 bases and 2 bases, with 8 bases remaining between them.

J is TRBJ1-1 and V is TRBV7-6; D unclear. The germline V gene has CDR1 SGHVS and CDR2 FNYEAQ. With 5 bases removed from V and 6 bases from J, the gap between germline ends came to 13 bases. The CDR3 contains 13 residues. CDR3 region: CASSPRGLAEAFF. CDR3 nucleotides: TGTGCCAGCAGCCCGCGAGGGCTCGCTGAAGCTTTCTTT.

This chain connects TRBV4-1 to TRBJ2-5, with 9 nucleotides matching TRBD2. CDR1 is MGHRA, CDR2 YSYEKL, per germline. There are 14 residues in the CDR3. V was clipped by 5 bases and J by 5 bases; unmatched bases: 6. The CDR3: CASSMGLAQETQYF. DNA of the CDR3: TGCGCCAGCAGCATGGGACTAGCTCAGGAGACCCAGTACTTC.

The J gene is TRBJ2-5, the V gene TRBV2, with 7 nucleotides matching TRBD1. Per germline, CDR1 SNHLY and CDR2 FYNNEI. This CDR3 is 18 amino acids long. The V segment lost 1 base and the J segment 5 bases; nucleotides outside the gene matches: 16. CDR3 DNA: TGTGCCAGCAGTGAAGGGAGACAGGGAAAGGTCTATGGGGAGACCCAGTACTTC. It translates to CASSEGRQGKVYGETQYF.

V gene TRBV28 combines with J gene TRBJ1-1; the match to TRBD1 covers 7 bases. The CDR3 loop spans 13 amino acids. Looked up from germline, CDR1 is MDHEN and CDR2 is SYDVKM. J lost 5 bases, V lost 6 bases, and 6 bases had no gene match. The CDR3 DNA sequence: TGTGCCAGCAGGGCTGACAGGGTAACTGAAGCTTTCTTT. Amino acid sequence: CASRADRVTEAFF.

This chain's CDR3 is CATSRDSYGEKLFF. CDR3 nucleotide sequence: TGTGCCACCAGCAGAGATTCTTACGGTGAAAAACTGTTTTTT. V and J are TRBV15 and TRBJ1-4; D is unresolved. The CDR3 extends over 14 amino acids. V lost 0 bases to trimming and J lost 7 bases, with 9 bases between them. Per germline, CDR1 LNHNV and CDR2 YYDKDF (reference sequence). The full variable domain, with the rest looked up from reference TRBV15 and TRBJ1-4, is DAMVIQNPRYQVTQFGKPVTLSCSQTLNHNVMYWYQQKSSQAPKLLFHYYDKDFNNEADTPDNFQSRRPNTSFCFLDIRSPGLGDTAMYLCATSRDSYGEKLFFGSGTQLSVL.

The chain employs TRBV5-6 and TRBJ1-2; 10 bases line up with TRBD1. CDR1 is SGHDT, CDR2 YYEEEE, per germline. This CDR3 has 16 amino acids. With V trimmed by 2 bases and J by 2 bases, 6 bases remained unmatched. The CDR3 spells CASSFPEGQGNYGYTF. The CDR3 nucleotides are TGTGCCAGCAGCTTCCCCGAGGGACAGGGGAACTATGGCTACACCTTC.

The CDR3 DNA sequence: TGTGCCAGTAGTATAGCGGTCGGTCAAAATGAAAAACTGTTTTTT. This sequence encodes CASSIAVGQNEKLFF. The J gene is TRBJ1-4, the V gene TRBV19; D gene uncertain. This CDR3 comprises 15 residues. The ends were cut back, 1 base at V and 5 bases at J, with 11 bases in the middle. Per germline, CDR1 LNHDA and CDR2 SQIVND (reference sequence). The full variable domain, completed using reference TRBV19 and TRBJ1-4, is DGGITQSPKYLFRKEGQNVTLSCEQNLNHDAMYWYRQDPGQGLRLIYYSQIVNDFQKGDIAEGYSVSREKKESFPLTVTSAQKNPTAFYLCASSIAVGQNEKLFFGSGTQLSVL.

This rearrangement joins TRBV19 to TRBJ1-1, with D possibly matching TRBD1 (5 bases). Germline V gene data show CDR1 as LNHDA and CDR2 as SQIVND (reference sequence). V was clipped by 5 bases and J by 0 bases, with 10 bases between them. CDR3 length: 14 residues. The CDR3 loop is CASSWGRMNTEAFF. The CDR3 DNA follows: TGTGCCAGTAGTTGGGGCCGGATGAACACTGAAGCTTTCTTT.

The gene calls are TRBV5-1 and TRBJ2-2, with D perhaps matching TRBD2 (5 bases). Germline values: CDR1 SGHRS, CDR2 YFSETQ. The germline V and J ends were trimmed by 0 bases and 2 bases, with 11 bases remaining between them. The CDR3 sequence is 16 residues long. CDR3 coding DNA: TGCGCCAGCAGCTTGGCCCGAAGCGGTAACACCGGGGAGCTGTTTTTT. Protein: CASSLARSGNTGELFF.

V is TRBV14 and J is TRBJ1-1; TRBD1 agrees at 7 bases. The germline gives CDR1 SGHDN, CDR2 FVKESK. With 4 bases clipped from V and 3 bases from J, the junction kept 17 bases outside the gene matches. This CDR3 comprises 18 residues. The CDR3 region has the DNA TGTGCCAGCAGCCCACACCGAGCCAGGACAGGTCCTCACACTGAAGCTTTCTTT. Translating it yields CASSPHRARTGPHTEAFF.

This clone was seen once. The chain links TRBV6-1 to TRBJ2-2, with 8 bases aligning to TRBD2. CDR1 and CDR2 (germline): MNHNS, SASEGT. The V and J ends lost 3 bases and 1 base, in that order; junction bases with no gene match: 1. The CDR3 runs 15 residues. The CDR3 loop reads CASSELAGNTGELFF. CDR3 bases: TGTGCCAGCAGTGAGCTAGCGGGGAACACCGGGGAGCTGTTTTTT.

The rearrangement joins TRBV9 to TRBJ1-1; D remains ambiguous. The germline CDR1 and CDR2 sequences are SGDLS and YYNGEE. V was pared by 4 bases and J by 0 bases, with 13 bases between. The CDR3 runs 15 residues. The CDR3 region is CASSPSAGMNTEAFF. For the CDR3, the DNA is TGTGCCAGCAGCCCCTCGGCGGGAATGAACACTGAAGCTTTCTTT.